A selection of T cell receptor beta chains follows, all from one sample in a study of blood T cell repertoires in COVID-19. The assay was immunoSEQ multiplex PCR, and TCRdb's table has in-frame clones only and misses some. In the table there are more than 300,000 clones, approximately 89% of which are singletons. Sequencing was performed on peripheral blood. The receptors originated from a woman in her 30s with COVID-19, enrolled during active disease. The CDR3 runs from the conserved cysteine through the conserved F or W. D genes are given only for firm matches. Clone size is shown for a subset of rows, as once, few, many or a class of expanded clone.

cdr3_nt,cdr3_aa,v_call,d_call,cdr3_length,j_call,clone_size
TGTGCCAGCAGTTTCGCGGCCAGACAGAGCCCTATGACCGGGGAGCTGTTTTTT,CASSFAARQSPMTGELFF,TRBV27,NA,18,TRBJ2-2,NA
TGTGCCAGCAGCCAAGATAACGAGCTAGCGGGGTACTCCTACGAGCAGTACTTC,CASSQDNELAGYSYEQYF,TRBV4-2,TRBD2,18,TRBJ2-7,few
TGTGCCACCAGCAGATACGGGACAGAGCAAGAGACCCAGTACTTC,CATSRYGTEQETQYF,TRBV15,TRBD1,15,TRBJ2-5,NA
TGTGCCATCAGTGCCGGGACAGGGGACATTCAGTACTTC,CAISAGTGDIQYF,TRBV10-3,TRBD1,13,TRBJ2-4,NA
TGTGCCAGCAGTTACTCGTCAGGGGGCAATCAGCCCCAGCATTTT,CASSYSSGGNQPQHF,TRBV6-5,NA,15,TRBJ1-5,NA
TGTGCCAGCAGTGATGGCGGGGAGCCCCAGCATTTT,CASSDGGEPQHF,TRBV25-1,NA,12,TRBJ1-5,NA
TGTGCCACCAGCAGAGAAGGGGGTAATCAGCCCCAGCATTTT,CATSREGGNQPQHF,TRBV15,NA,14,TRBJ1-5,few
TGTGCCAGCAGCCAAGGGCAGGGCGGCTATGGCTACACCTTC,CASSQGQGGYGYTF,TRBV14,NA,14,TRBJ1-2,NA
TGTGCCAGCAGTGGGGACAGCAGGGGTTCACCCCTCCACTTT,CASSGDSRGSPLHF,TRBV2,TRBD1,14,TRBJ1-6,NA
TGTGCCAGCAGTTTATACAGGGTTACCTATGGCTACACCTTC,CASSLYRVTYGYTF,TRBV28,NA,14,TRBJ1-2,NA
TGCGCCAGCACTCTGCCGGGGGAAGGAAATCAGCCCCAGCATTTT,CASTLPGEGNQPQHF,TRBV23-1,NA,15,TRBJ1-5,NA
TGTGCCAGCAGTTTGACAGGGGGCAATCAGCCCCAGCATTTT,CASSLTGGNQPQHF,TRBV6-2/TRBV6-3,TRBD1,14,TRBJ1-5,NA
TGTGCCAGCAGTACCTATGGGGGCGATGAAAAACTGTTTTTT,CASSTYGGDEKLFF,TRBV28,NA,14,TRBJ1-4,once
TGTGCCAGCAGTTCTGAACGGGGGGTCCAGTACTTC,CASSSERGVQYF,TRBV11-2,TRBD2,12,TRBJ2-5,NA
TGTGCCAGCAGCCTGAGTGGAGAGACCCAGTACTTC,CASSLSGETQYF,TRBV7-3,NA,12,TRBJ2-5,NA
TGTGCCAGCGCTGGGGGGTTAGGTGAGCAGTTCTTC,CASAGGLGEQFF,TRBV21-1,NA,12,TRBJ2-1,NA
TGTGCCAGCAGCTCCGGACAGGGCGACTTCTACGAGCAGTACTTC,CASSSGQGDFYEQYF,TRBV5-5,TRBD1,15,TRBJ2-7,NA
TGCGCCAGCAGCTCGGGACTAGCGGGGGGACCCAATGAATACGAGCAGTACTTC,CASSSGLAGGPNEYEQYF,TRBV5-1,TRBD2,18,TRBJ2-7,NA
TGTGCTACCAGGACAGGGCAGAATAATTCACCCCTCCACTTT,CATRTGQNNSPLHF,TRBV5-6,TRBD1,14,TRBJ1-6,NA
TGTGCCACCAGCAGAGTCACCTATACCGGGGAGCTGTTTTTT,CATSRVTYTGELFF,TRBV15,NA,14,TRBJ2-2,NA
TGCGCCAGCAGACCAGGGGAAACCTATAATTCACCCCTCCACTTT,CASRPGETYNSPLHF,TRBV10-2,NA,15,TRBJ1-6,NA
TGTGCCAGAGGTCGGGACAGGCACTACGGGGGCTACACCTTC,CARGRDRHYGGYTF,TRBV5-3,TRBD1,14,TRBJ1-2,once
TGTGCCAGCAGTGACTCGGCCTCTGGGGCCAACGTCCTGACTTTC,CASSDSASGANVLTF,TRBV6-4,NA,15,TRBJ2-6,few
TGCAGCGTTTCCGAAGGGGGGGCCGGCTACACCTTC,CSVSEGGAGYTF,TRBV29-1,NA,12,TRBJ1-2,few
TGTGCCAGCTCACCGGGACACCTGGGCAGCTCGGACTACACCTTC,CASSPGHLGSSDYTF,TRBV18,NA,15,TRBJ1-2,once
TGTGCCAGTAACCCAGCGGGGGGCACAGATACGCAGTATTTT,CASNPAGGTDTQYF,TRBV19,TRBD2,14,TRBJ2-3,once
TGTGCCAGCAGCTTTTTGGTAACGAGGAGCTCCTATAATTCACCCCTCCACTTT,CASSFLVTRSSYNSPLHF,TRBV7-2,NA,18,TRBJ1-6,NA
TGTGCCAGCATCGGACAGGGCCTTAATTCACCCCTCCACTTT,CASIGQGLNSPLHF,TRBV6-6,TRBD1,14,TRBJ1-6,NA
TGTGCCAGCAGCCAACCACTGGACAGGGATAATGAGCAGTTCTTC,CASSQPLDRDNEQFF,TRBV4-2,TRBD1,15,TRBJ2-1,NA
TGTGCCAGCAGTGAAGCGACTTGGGCCTACGAGCAGTACTTC,CASSEATWAYEQYF,TRBV2,NA,14,TRBJ2-7,NA
TGTGCCAGCAGCTTATCGGCAGGGGTCTATGGCTACACCTTC,CASSLSAGVYGYTF,TRBV7-9,NA,14,TRBJ1-2,NA
TGCGCCAGCAGTGGGCCCGGGACAGGGTATAGTAGCGGCTACACCTTC,CASSGPGTGYSSGYTF,TRBV10-2,TRBD1,16,TRBJ1-2,NA
TGTGCCAGTAGATTGAGGGACAGGGGCTCACCCCTCCACTTT,CASRLRDRGSPLHF,TRBV19,TRBD1,14,TRBJ1-6,NA
TGTGCCAGCAGTTTAATCCGCGGGGAGCTGTTTTTT,CASSLIRGELFF,TRBV27,NA,12,TRBJ2-2,NA
TGTGCCACCAACAGGGGACAGGGGGCTAAGGATCAGCCCCAGCATTTT,CATNRGQGAKDQPQHF,TRBV15,TRBD1,16,TRBJ1-5,NA
TGTGCCAGCAGTTACTCGAGAGTCGAGCAGTACTTC,CASSYSRVEQYF,TRBV6-2/TRBV6-3,NA,12,TRBJ2-7,NA
TGCGCCAGCAGCCAAGACAGCCTCCCGGGGTTCGCCGGGAATGAGCAGTTCTTC,CASSQDSLPGFAGNEQFF,TRBV4-1,NA,18,TRBJ2-1,NA
TGTGCCAGCAGTTTACCGGGACAGGGGGCCGGGAGCTCCTACAATGAGCAGTTCTTC,CASSLPGQGAGSSYNEQFF,TRBV28,TRBD1,19,TRBJ2-1,NA
TGTGCCAGCAGCTTGAGCGCCGGACGAGGAGGTGAAAAACTGTTTTTT,CASSLSAGRGGEKLFF,TRBV5-4,NA,16,TRBJ1-4,NA
TGTGCCACCCATCCCGATCCGGGACAGGGAGTGAGAAAACTGTTTTTT,CATHPDPGQGVRKLFF,TRBV15,TRBD1,16,TRBJ1-4,NA